This T cell receptor (beta chain) was sequenced for a study of blood T cell repertoires in COVID-19. In the study overall: Specimens from acute and convalescent COVID-19 originated in the United States, Italy and Spain. Nucleic acid was either cDNA or gDNA, and it came from T cells, B-cell-depleted T cells, or PBMCs.

This clone appeared a few times. V was shortened by 4 bases and J by 0 bases, with 7 bases between the two germline ends. The CDR3 totals 15 residues. CDR1 and CDR2 from the germline V gene are MDHEN and SYDVKM. Original processing notes: Nucleated cell number was recorded as an estimate derived from reference gene primer amplification. TCRdb's copy holds only in-frame clones and misses some; the assay was immunoSEQ multiplex PCR. The DNA gave D and trimming, while V, J and clone size come from that table. The repertoire holds about 15,000 clones, with about 88% as singletons. The genes are TRBV28 and TRBJ2-6; D possibly corresponds to TRBD1 (5 bases). The receptor's source is a man between 60 and 75 years old with acute or convalescent COVID-19. Sample: peripheral blood. The chain's CDR3 is CASSWTNSGANVLTF. CDR3 nucleotide sequence: TGTGCCAGCAGTTGGACAAACTCTGGGGCCAACGTCCTGACTTTC.